This T cell receptor beta chain was recorded in a study of T cells in localized non-small cell lung cancer. The method was immunoSEQ multiplex PCR; TCRdb's version includes in-frame clones alone and lacks a portion of them. The table records some 51,000 clones, 75% to 90% of them present only once. The CDR3 extends over 17 amino acids. Losses at the gene ends were 3 bases for V and 2 bases for J; bases not matched to a gene: 9. Germline V gives CDR1 LNHNV, CDR2 YYDKDF (reference sequence). To note about this clone: The antigen remains undetermined.

Whole-study findings and limits: Higher blood T cell density went with longer overall survival. Among the top 100 tumor clones, a median approximately 62 appeared in adjacent lung.

The starting material was peripheral blood, obtained before any cancer treatment. The clonotype comes from a woman aged 40-69 years with stage I lung adenocarcinoma. J is TRBJ2-2 and V is TRBV15, with 7 nucleotides matching TRBD2. The CDR3 nucleotides read TGTGCCACCAGCAGGCCGAGGGAGGGAATAAACACCGGGGAGCTGTTTTTT. This sequence encodes CATSRPREGINTGELFF. Looking up the rest from reference TRBV15 and TRBJ2-2 gives the full variable domain: DAMVIQNPRYQVTQFGKPVTLSCSQTLNHNVMYWYQQKSSQAPKLLFHYYDKDFNNEADTPDNFQSRRPNTSFCFLDIRSPGLGDTAMYLCATSRPREGINTGELFFGEGSRLTVL.